Only a few counts were recorded for the clone carrying this T cell receptor (beta chain). The antigen remains undetermined. Germline V lookup: CDR1 LNHNV, CDR2 YYDKDF (reference sequence). V was shortened by 3 bases and J by 2 bases, with 8 bases between the two germline ends. The CDR3 extends over 13 amino acids. The data belong to a study of T-cell memory formation after mild COVID-19. Findings of the study overall: Contracting clones from day 15 to 85 had balanced CD4/CD8; later expanders favoured CD4+.

TCRdb recomputed calls from the 5' RACE reads with MiXCR, one row per CDR3 protein. In the table there are some 120,000 distinct CDR3 sequences, approximately 15% of which are singletons. Material: PBMCs or a T cell subset sorted from them (not recorded which). This TCR came from an adult woman who had mild COVID-19 (a few samples of this study predate the infection). Cell type and time point are not known. The chain is built from TRBV15 and TRBJ2-7; no clear D. As DNA, the CDR3 is TGTGCCACCAGCAGCGGGCAAACCTACGAGCAGTACTTC. Translated, it gives CATSSGQTYEQYF. Together with reference TRBV15 and TRBJ2-7, the CDR3 gives the full variable domain: DAMVIQNPRYQVTQFGKPVTLSCSQTLNHNVMYWYQQKSSQAPKLLFHYYDKDFNNEADTPDNFQSRRPNTSFCFLDIRSPGLGDTAMYLCATSSGQTYEQYFGPGTRLTVT.